The rows below give T cell receptor beta chains drawn from one sample of a study of early T cells in non-severe SARS-CoV-2 infection. MiXCR was run by TCRdb on the 5' RACE reads, yielding one entry per CDR3 protein. This sample has 70,000 to 75,000 distinct CDR3 sequences, with roughly 12% found just once. Sequenced: whole blood. These receptors came from an adult who was a healthcare worker with PCR-confirmed SARS-CoV-2 infection or an uninfected control (not recorded which). CDR3s include the opening cysteine and the closing phenylalanine or tryptophan. The order of the fields is V gene, CDR3 protein.

>TRBV29-1
CSVEPRTSGHNEQFF
>TRBV12-3/TRBV12-4
CASSIITAGGTGEQFF
>TRBV29-1
CSVLTSGGSTDTQYF
>TRBV30
CAWSNGPAQETQYF
>TRBV29-1
CSVSGGRYQETQYF
>TRBV5-8
CASSYRPSGEQYF
>TRBV29-1
CSLGLAGGQETQYF
>TRBV18
CASSPSFGPKETQYF
>TRBV5-1
CASSRTRATGLFF
>TRBV24-1
CATSDAGTEQFF
>TRBV12-3/TRBV12-4
CASIPGGNTEAFF
>TRBV29-1
CSVVGVTEAFF
>TRBV6-2/TRBV6-3
CASSEILAKNIQYF
>TRBV24-1
CATSETSGRAYNEQFF
>TRBV20-1
CSAPQDPDTQYF
>TRBV6-2/TRBV6-3
CASSRLGTNTEAFF
>TRBV7-2
CASAPGSGNTGELFF
>TRBV20-1
CSATSRMNTEAFF
>TRBV7-9
CASSPFRPGQDSYEQYF
>TRBV7-2
CASSFDRSSGNTIYF
>TRBV20-1
CSARDPSGRASGYEQYF
>TRBV24-1
CATSTGITGELFF
>TRBV9
CASSVAPGVYEQYF
>TRBV9
CASSTQVGNTIYF
>TRBV24-1
CATSDPLAGAYNEQFF
>TRBV12-3/TRBV12-4
CASRKGGYRLFF
>TRBV18
CASSEDRTQPQHF
>TRBV14
CASSQVTGRPAF
>TRBV19
CASSIGTLHTGELFF
>TRBV5-1
CASSIPMPGPSSTDTQYF
>TRBV29-1
CSVPEAYGYTF
>TRBV7-2
CASSPQGGPSYEQYF
>TRBV20-1
CSARDPGRSYEQYF
>TRBV7-2
CASSLMSVSYEQYF
>TRBV20-1
CSARAGGAASNQPQHF
>TRBV19
CASTPVRTGEGEKLFF
>TRBV6-5
CASSNGITYGYTF
>TRBV27
CASSAYRGSNQPQHF
>TRBV6-1
CASSGWGANTEAFF
>TRBV18
CASSPPGHQYNEQFF
>TRBV6-6
CASSYGSGVDF
>TRBV12-3/TRBV12-4
CASSGLAKNIQYF
>TRBV6-1
CTSSERGEVTEAFF
>TRBV30
CAWSESSYEQYF
>TRBV9
CASSEGDSQQYF
>TRBV7-9
CASSLAVSYNEQFF
>TRBV5-8
CASSRGGNDYEQYF
>TRBV29-1
CSVSSAVDQPQHF
>TRBV7-2
CASSLVGGQETQYF
>TRBV4-2
CASSQDPGLVFSDTQYF
>TRBV4-1
CASSHGGFGGSYEQYF
>TRBV27
CASSLSIGSTGELFF
>TRBV28
CASRTRELKNIQYF